This T cell receptor beta chain appears in the sequencing data of a study of blood T cells in healthy people across ages. General observations from the study: With donor CMV status unknown, expanded clonotype changes were possibly confounded. It was held that diversity estimates obtained from one million T cells represented underestimates. There were more naive CD4+ cells and higher diversity in long-lived donors than in aged donors.

For this clonotype: Its specificity is not known.

Then a second PCR, running about 6 to 12 cycles, was carried out with a sample-barcoded 5' primer and a J-beta primer mix. TCRdb analysed the 5' RACE reads with MiXCR anew, one entry per CDR3 protein. The repertoire has about 580,000 distinct CDR3 sequences, roughly 48% of them found once; the top ten carry 20% to 25%. Staff drew roughly 10 milliliters of peripheral blood from each donor. The germline CDR1 and CDR2 sequences are GTSNPN and SVGIG (reference sequence). V was pared by 0 bases and J by 3 bases, with 5 bases between. This CDR3 spans 13 amino acids. This receptor was identified in a man at least 80 years old in good health. This chain connects TRBV30 to TRBJ2-2; D gene ambiguous. Material: blood. DNA for the CDR3: TGTGCCTGGAGTGTAACGGACACCGGGGAGCTGTTTTTT. It translates to CAWSVTDTGELFF.